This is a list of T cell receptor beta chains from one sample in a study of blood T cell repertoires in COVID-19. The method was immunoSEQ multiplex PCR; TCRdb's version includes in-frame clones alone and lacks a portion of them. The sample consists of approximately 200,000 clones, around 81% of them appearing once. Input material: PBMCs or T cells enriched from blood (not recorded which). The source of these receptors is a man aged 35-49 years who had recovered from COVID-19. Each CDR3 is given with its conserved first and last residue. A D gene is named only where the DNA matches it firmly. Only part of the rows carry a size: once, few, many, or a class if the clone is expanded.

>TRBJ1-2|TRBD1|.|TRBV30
TGTGCCTGGAGTCTTCAGACAGGGTATGGCTACACCTTC
CAWSLQTGYGYTF
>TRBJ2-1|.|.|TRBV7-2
TGTGCCAGCAGCTTAGCGGGGCTAAACTACAATGAGCAGTTCTTC
CASSLAGLNYNEQFF
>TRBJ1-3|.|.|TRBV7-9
TGTGCCAGCAGCCCCCGTGAGGATCGGAACACCATATATTTT
CASSPREDRNTIYF
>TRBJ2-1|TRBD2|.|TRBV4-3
TGCGCCAGCAGCCAAGAAGGTCTAGCGGGGGGCGGGATTTACAATGAGCAGTTCTTC
CASSQEGLAGGGIYNEQFF
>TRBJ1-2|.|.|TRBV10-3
TGTGCCATCAGTGAGCCCAATGGACTCGGCTACACCTTC
CAISEPNGLGYTF
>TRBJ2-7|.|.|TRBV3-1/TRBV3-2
TGTGCCAGCGGAAGGAGGGGGGAGGGGACCTACGAGCAGTACTTC
CASGRRGEGTYEQYF
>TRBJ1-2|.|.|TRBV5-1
TGCGCCAGCAGCTTTAAGGGAGACTATGGCTACACCTTC
CASSFKGDYGYTF
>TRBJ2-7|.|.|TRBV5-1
TGCGCCAGCAGTGGAGGGAGCGCTTACAACGAGCAGTACTTC
CASSGGSAYNEQYF
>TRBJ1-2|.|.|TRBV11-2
TGTGCCAGCAGCCCTTCAGGGAGGGGTAACTATGGCTACACCTTC
CASSPSGRGNYGYTF
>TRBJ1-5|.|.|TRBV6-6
TGTGCCAGCAGTTACGAACAGGGCGGTCAGCCCCAGCATTTT
CASSYEQGGQPQHF
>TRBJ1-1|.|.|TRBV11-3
TGTGCCAGCAGCTTAGGAGGCTTCAGTCAAGCTTTCTTT
CASSLGGFSQAFF
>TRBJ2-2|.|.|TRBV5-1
TGCGCCAGCAGCTCCAGGGTAGCGAACACCGGGGAGCTGTTTTTT
CASSSRVANTGELFF
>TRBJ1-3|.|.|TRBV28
TGTGCCAGCTCTTTCTCTGGAAACACCATATATTTT
CASSFSGNTIYF
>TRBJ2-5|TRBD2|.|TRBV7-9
TGTGCCAGCAGCTTAGGGCTACTAGCGGGGGCCTCAGTGGAGACCCAGTACTTC
CASSLGLLAGASVETQYF
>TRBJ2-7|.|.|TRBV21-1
TGTGCCAGCAGCAAAGTAATCCCGGGGAGGAGGGGATACGAGCAGTACTTC
CASSKVIPGRRGYEQYF
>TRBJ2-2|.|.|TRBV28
TGTGCCAGTGAACAGGGTTCCGGGGAGCTGTTTTTT
CASEQGSGELFF
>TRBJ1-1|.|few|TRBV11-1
TGTGCCAGCAGCTTACCCCACAGGACTGAAGCTTTCTTT
CASSLPHRTEAFF
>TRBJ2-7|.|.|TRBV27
TGTGCCAGCAGTTTATACCCACCTGGGGCGGCCGTGGGGATCGAGCAGTACTTC
CASSLYPPGAAVGIEQYF
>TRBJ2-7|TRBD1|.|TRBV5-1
TGCGCCAGCAGCTACGGGACAGGGAGATACGAGCAGTACTTC
CASSYGTGRYEQYF
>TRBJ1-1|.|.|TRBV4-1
TGCGCCAGCAGCCAAGTAAGGGGGGGCGGACTGAACACTGAAGCTTTCTTT
CASSQVRGGGLNTEAFF
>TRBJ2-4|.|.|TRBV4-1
TGCGCCAGCAGCCAGGTTACAGGGGCCAAAAACATTCAGTACTTC
CASSQVTGAKNIQYF
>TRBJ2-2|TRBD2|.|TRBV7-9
TGTGCCAGCAGCTTAGAGGTCGGCGGGGGGGCCGCGGCCACCGGGGAGCTGTTTTTT
CASSLEVGGGAAATGELFF
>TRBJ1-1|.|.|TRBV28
TGTGCCAGCAGTCCATCAGGGGCCGAGAGCACTGAAGCTTTCTTT
CASSPSGAESTEAFF
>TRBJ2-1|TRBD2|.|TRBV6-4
TGTGCCAGCAGTCCCTCACTAGCGGGGAGCTACAATGAGCAGTTCTTC
CASSPSLAGSYNEQFF
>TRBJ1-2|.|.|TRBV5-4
TGTGCCAGCAGCTTAGAGGTCTATGGCTACACCTTC
CASSLEVYGYTF
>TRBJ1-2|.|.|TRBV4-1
TGCGCCAGCAGCCAAGATCTAAGCCTAGGCTATGGCTACACCTTC
CASSQDLSLGYGYTF
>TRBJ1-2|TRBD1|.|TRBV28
TGTGCCAGCAGAGACAGGGGGCTCAGATATGGCTACACCTTC
CASRDRGLRYGYTF
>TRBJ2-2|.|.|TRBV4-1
TGCGCCAGCAGCCAACTAACCGAGGGGGCCGGGGAGCTGTTTTTT
CASSQLTEGAGELFF
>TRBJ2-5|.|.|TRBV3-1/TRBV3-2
TGTGCCAGCAGCCTACGTAGCGGCCAAGAGACCCAGTACTTC
CASSLRSGQETQYF
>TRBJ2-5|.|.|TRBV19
TGTGCCAGTAGTATAAGGGGCCCAGAGACCCAGTACTTC
CASSIRGPETQYF
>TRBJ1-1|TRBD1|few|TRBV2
TGTGCCAGCAGCTTCCGGGACAGGAACACTGAAGCTTTCTTT
CASSFRDRNTEAFF
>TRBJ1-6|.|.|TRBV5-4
TGTGCCAGCAGCCAGGGGCAGTCCTATAATTCACCCCTCCACTTT
CASSQGQSYNSPLHF
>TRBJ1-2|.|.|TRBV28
TGTGCCAGCAGTCTTGCGGGCAACTATGGCTACACCTTC
CASSLAGNYGYTF
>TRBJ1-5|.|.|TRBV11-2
TGTGCCAGCAGCTTAGATCCCACTAATAGCAATCAGCCCCAGCATTTT
CASSLDPTNSNQPQHF
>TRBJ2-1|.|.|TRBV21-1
TGTGCCAGCAGCAAAGGGAAGACTCAGCGGGCGACCACACCTACAATGAAGCAGTTCTTC
CASSKGKTQRATTPTMKQFF
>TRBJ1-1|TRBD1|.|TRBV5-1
TGCGCCAGCAGCTGGACAGGGTTTGAAGCTTTCTTT
CASSWTGFEAFF
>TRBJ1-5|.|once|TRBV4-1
TGCGCCAGCAGCCAAGCCTACAGCAATCAGCCCCAGCATTTT
CASSQAYSNQPQHF
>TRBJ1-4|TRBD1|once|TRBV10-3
TGTGCCACGGGACAGGGGTCAACTAATGAAAAACTGTTTTTT
CATGQGSTNEKLFF
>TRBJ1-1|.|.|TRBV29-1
TGCAGCGTTGCGAGAAGTACTGAAGCTTTCTTT
CSVARSTEAFF
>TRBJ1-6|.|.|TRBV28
TGTGCCAGCAGCCCGACAGGTCCGGCGAATTCACCCCTCCACTTT
CASSPTGPANSPLHF
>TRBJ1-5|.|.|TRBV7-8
TGTGCCAGCAGCCCGACTCCTTCTAGCAATCAGCCCCAGCATTTT
CASSPTPSSNQPQHF
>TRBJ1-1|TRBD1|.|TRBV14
TGTGCCAGCAGCCGAGATCGGACAGGGAGCACTGGAGCTTTCTTT
CASSRDRTGSTGAFF
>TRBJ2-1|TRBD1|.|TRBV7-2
TGTGCCAGCAGCCGGAACAGGGGATCCTACAATGAGCAGTTCTTC
CASSRNRGSYNEQFF